The 29 T cell receptor beta chains in this list originate from one sample, sequenced in a study of PD-1 blockade in classical Hodgkin lymphoma. Clones were read by immunoSEQ multiplex PCR, and TCRdb kept only the in-frame ones, dropping some. The sample has nearly 50,000 clones, around 74% seen once. Time point meaning: cycle 4 day 1 (C4D1), after five to seven weeks of nivolumab. After autologous stem cell transplantation all patients relapsed, and prior brentuximab vedotin exposure differed between cohorts. The source was peripheral blood mononuclear cells (PBMCs), collected before the fourth cycle of nivolumab. These receptors came from a human donor with classical Hodgkin lymphoma.

The CDR3 sequence is CASSIGNSGNEQFF. The CDR3 DNA reads as TGTGCCAGTAGTATAGGAAATAGCGGGAATGAGCAGTTCTTC. The chain is built from TRBV19 and TRBJ2-1, with TRBD2 identical over 7 bases. Germline V lookup: CDR1 LNHDA, CDR2 SQIVND (reference sequence). This CDR3 has 14 residues. The V segment lost 1 base and the J segment 7 bases; nucleotides outside the gene matches: 4. The complete variable domain, with remaining parts taken from reference TRBV19 and TRBJ2-1, reads DGGITQSPKYLFRKEGQNVTLSCEQNLNHDAMYWYRQDPGQGLRLIYYSQIVNDFQKGDIAEGYSVSREKKESFPLTVTSAQKNPTAFYLCASSIGNSGNEQFFGPGTRLTVL.

This clone came up once. V and J are TRBV4-1 and TRBJ2-4, with D perhaps matching TRBD1 (7 bases). The germline V and J ends were trimmed by 4 bases and 7 bases, with 17 bases remaining between them. The CDR3 sequence is 15 residues long. Per the germline V gene, CDR1 is MGHRA and CDR2 is YSYEKL. CDR3 DNA sequence: TGCGCCAGCAGCCTCAGGGCAGGGGGGAATAACATTCAGTACTTC. It specifies CASSLRAGGNNIQYF.

The chain links TRBV10-1 to TRBJ1-2, with D possibly TRBD1 on 6 matching bases. Germline CDR1 and CDR2: WNHNN and SYGVQD (reference sequence). Trimming left V 5 bases short and J 6 bases short, with 28 bases between. The CDR3 consists of 18 residues. The CDR3: CASSSETRWDKSADGYTF. CDR3 in DNA: TGCGCCAGCAGTTCCGAAACCAGGTGGGACAAGTCAGCAGATGGCTACACCTTC.

This clone was found once. The chain is built from TRBV5-1 and TRBJ2-1; 10 bases are shared with TRBD2. The CDR3 is made up of 17 amino acids. Germline V gene sequence: CDR1 SGHRS, CDR2 YFSETQ. With V trimmed by 0 bases and J by 6 bases, 9 bases remained unmatched. The CDR3 coding sequence is TGCGCCAGCAGCTTGGGCTGGCTAGCGGGAGTGGTCAATGAGCAGTTCTTC. It specifies CASSLGWLAGVVNEQFF.

The V gene is TRBV4-3, the J gene TRBJ1-3, with TRBD1 matching 8 bases. Germline CDR1 reads LGHNA; CDR2 reads YSLEER. Germline trimming cut 3 bases from V and 6 bases from J; bases unmatched to any gene: 7. CDR3 length: 15 amino acids. Here the CDR3 DNA reads TGCGCCAGCAGCCAGGCGGGACAGGTAGAAAACACCATATATTTT. Its protein is CASSQAGQVENTIYF.

The chain links TRBV28 to TRBJ2-1; D not certain. The CDR3 is 15 residues long. The germline V gene encodes CDR1 MDHEN and CDR2 SYDVKM. V was trimmed by 6 bases and J by 0 bases, leaving 12 bases between them. CDR3 loop: CASRSGSSSYNEQFF. CDR3 in DNA: TGTGCCAGCAGGTCGGGTTCCAGCTCCTACAATGAGCAGTTCTTC.

The rearrangement links TRBV11-2 to TRBJ1-2; D is undetermined. V was clipped by 1 base and J by 5 bases, with 8 bases between them. Germline V lookup: CDR1 SGHAT, CDR2 FQNNGV. The CDR3 is 13 residues long. The CDR3 is CASSLVDAYGYTF. The CDR3 DNA follows: TGTGCCAGCAGCTTAGTAGACGCATATGGCTACACCTTC.

The V gene is TRBV5-4, the J gene TRBJ2-5; weak D call: TRBD2 (5 bases). Trimming removed 4 bases at V and 1 base at J, with 23 bases between. The germline V gene has CDR1 SGHNT and CDR2 YYREEE (reference sequence). This CDR3 comprises 18 residues. CDR3 DNA: TGTGCCAGCAGCGCCCCCACGTCGGGCCCTAGCCCCCAAGAGACCCAGTACTTC. Residues: CASSAPTSGPSPQETQYF.

Note on this clone: Germline is not matched at one junction end, which may reflect a read error. The chain is built from TRBV7-9 and TRBJ1-2; D call uncertain. Germline V CDR1 and CDR2: SEHNR, FQNEAQ (reference sequence). This CDR3 has 12 residues. The CDR3 loop reads CAGSSIESTYTF. The CDR3 region has the DNA TGTGCCGGCAGCTCCATAGAATCGACCTACACCTTC. The full variable domain, with the rest looked up from reference TRBV7-9 and TRBJ1-2, is DTGVSQNPRHKITKRGQNVTFRCDPISEHNRLYWYRQTLGQGPEFLTYFQNEAQLEKSRLLSDRFSAERPKGSFSTLEIQRTEQGDSAMYLCAGSSIESTYTFGSGTRLTVV.

V gene TRBV9 combines with J gene TRBJ2-2, with unresolved D. Trimming removed 3 bases at V and 6 bases at J, with 12 bases between. The germline V gene encodes CDR1 SGDLS and CDR2 YYNGEE. The CDR3 consists of 14 residues. CDR3 in DNA: TGTGCCAGCAGCGCTCGAGGTACTCCCGGGGAGCTGTTTTTT. It yields the protein CASSARGTPGELFF. The full variable domain, completed using reference TRBV9 and TRBJ2-2, is DSGVTQTPKHLITATGQRVTLRCSPRSGDLSVYWYQQSLDQGLQFLIQYYNGEERAKGNILERFSAQQFPDLHSELNLSSLELGDSALYFCASSARGTPGELFFGEGSRLTVL.

This chain joins TRBV5-1 and TRBJ2-3; D is unclear. V lost 4 bases and J lost 2, with 8 bases in between. The length of the CDR3 is 13 residues. The V gene's germline CDR1 is SGHRS and CDR2 YFSETQ. The CDR3 DNA reads as TGCGCCAGCAGCCGTATTATCACAGATACGCAGTATTTT. Encoded protein: CASSRIITDTQYF.

J is TRBJ1-5 and V is TRBV2; D might be TRBD1 (5 bases). This CDR3 has 15 residues. Looked up from germline, CDR1 is SNHLY and CDR2 is FYNNEI. Trimming cost V 4 bases and J 2 bases, with 12 bases left between them. The CDR3 region is CASSVEAGGNQPQHF. The CDR3 coding sequence is TGTGCCAGCAGTGTGGAGGCGGGGGGCAATCAGCCCCAGCATTTT.

V usage is TRBV18 and J usage is TRBJ1-2, with a possible D match to TRBD1 (5 bases). The germline gives CDR1 KGHSH, CDR2 LQKENI. Trimming removed 3 bases at V and 5 bases at J, with 13 bases between. This CDR3 is built from 14 residues. CDR3 protein: CASSPRAGVYGYTF. The CDR3 region has the DNA TGTGCCAGCTCACCCAGGGCCGGCGTTTATGGCTACACCTTC.

J is TRBJ2-7 and V is TRBV28; possibly TRBD1 or TRBD2 for D (7 bases each). CDR1 is MDHEN, CDR2 SYDVKM, per germline. Trimming removed 8 bases from V and 0 bases from J, with 11 bases in between. The CDR3 loop spans 13 amino acids. The CDR3 sequence is CASRRGGSYEQYF. DNA for the CDR3: TGTGCCAGCCGCAGGGGGGGCTCCTACGAGCAGTACTTC.

The chain couples TRBV6-5 to TRBJ1-5, with D perhaps matching TRBD1 (5 bases). Deletions cut 6 bases from V and 8 bases from J, with 14 bases between. CDR1 and CDR2 (germline): MNHEY, SVGAGI. The CDR3 has 13 amino acids. CDR3 amino acids: CASSDRPREPQHF. The CDR3 nucleotides read TGTGCCAGCAGCGATCGCCCCAGGGAGCCCCAGCATTTT.

The J gene is TRBJ2-1, the V gene TRBV7-3, with unresolved D. CDR1 and CDR2 from the germline V gene are SGHTA and FQGTGA. V was shortened by 1 base and J by 0 bases, with 7 bases between the two germline ends. The CDR3 totals 15 residues. The CDR3 region is CASSLMSGSYNEQFF. CDR3 DNA: TGTGCCAGCAGCTTAATGTCTGGCTCCTACAATGAGCAGTTCTTC. The variable domain in full, with the rest retrieved from reference TRBV7-3 and TRBJ2-1, is GAGVSQTPSNKVTEKGKYVELRCDPISGHTALYWYRQSLGQGPEFLIYFQGTGAADDSGLPNDRFFAVRPEGSVSTLKIQRTERGDSAVYLCASSLMSGSYNEQFFGPGTRLTVL.

The chain links TRBV30 to TRBJ2-7; 11 bases match TRBD2. Germline CDR1 and CDR2: GTSNPN and SVGIG (reference sequence). V lost 8 bases and J lost 1; bases outside the gene matches: 4. This CDR3 comprises 13 residues. The CDR3 reads CAIRTSGSYEQYF. CDR3 DNA: TGTGCCATCCGGACTAGCGGGTCCTACGAGCAGTACTTC.

The table lists this clone with many counts. The V and J genes are TRBV29-1 and TRBJ2-7, with 10 bases fitting TRBD1. The CDR3 has 14 amino acids. V dropped 3 bases and J dropped 6; count of bases not matched to a gene: 8. In germline, CDR1 is SQVTM, CDR2 ANQGSEA. The DNA of the CDR3 is TGCAGCGTTGACAGGGGGACAGGGGATGGCGAGCAGTACTTC. Its protein product is CSVDRGTGDGEQYF.

The V gene is TRBV7-2, the J gene TRBJ2-7; perhaps TRBD1 as D (6 bases). This CDR3 contains 13 residues. Between the trimmed V and J ends, which lost 1 base and 9 bases, there was a span of 13 bases. The V gene's germline CDR1 is SGHTA and CDR2 FQGNSA. The CDR3 region is CASSLGNRDLQYF. The DNA of the CDR3 is TGTGCCAGCAGCTTAGGGAACAGGGATTTGCAGTACTTC.

The chain employs TRBV5-1 and TRBJ1-4, with 7 bases fitting TRBD1. V gave up 0 bases and J gave up 5 bases; unmatched junction bases: 7. The CDR3 covers 16 residues. Germline CDR1 SGHRS, CDR2 YFSETQ. The DNA of the CDR3 is TGCGCCAGCAGCTTGGATGTGGGACAGTTGAATGAAAAACTGTTTTTT. Its translation is CASSLDVGQLNEKLFF.

This chain links TRBV4-1 with TRBJ1-1; D unclear. V was clipped by 6 bases and J by 1 base, with 12 bases between them. CDR1 is MGHRA, CDR2 YSYEKL, per germline. The length of the CDR3 is 14 residues. The CDR3, as DNA: TGCGCCAGCAGTCCTCGAGATACGAACACTGAAGCTTTCTTT. Residues: CASSPRDTNTEAFF.

The rearrangement uses TRBV20-1 and TRBJ2-7; D unresolved. CDR1 is DFQATT, CDR2 SNEGSKA, per germline (reference sequence). The CDR3 consists of 11 residues. V was shortened by 3 bases and J by 6 bases, with 9 bases between the two germline ends. Here the CDR3 reads CSASPRAEQYF. The CDR3 coding sequence is TGCAGTGCTAGTCCCCGAGCCGAGCAGTACTTC.

The V and J genes are TRBV30 and TRBJ1-3; tentative D call: TRBD1 (6 bases). The germline V and J ends were trimmed by 0 bases and 4 bases, with 7 bases remaining between them. Germline V gene lookup returns CDR1 GTSNPN and CDR2 SVGIG (reference sequence). The CDR3 extends over 13 amino acids. CDR3: CAWSVTGGNTIYF. As DNA, the CDR3 is TGTGCCTGGAGTGTCACAGGGGGAAACACCATATATTTT. Together with reference TRBV30 and TRBJ1-3, the CDR3 gives the full variable domain: SQTIHQWPATLVQPVGSPLSLECTVEGTSNPNLYWYRQAAGRGLQLLFYSVGIGQISSEVPQNLSASRPQDRQFILSSKKLLLSDSGFYLCAWSVTGGNTIYFGEGSWLTVV.

The chain employs TRBV2 and TRBJ1-3; no clear D gene. Germline V gene data show CDR1 as SNHLY and CDR2 as FYNNEI. Trimming removed 8 bases from V and 0 bases from J, with 17 bases in between. The CDR3 spans 16 residues. The CDR3 sequence is CASRIEGRLSGNTIYF. CDR3 coding DNA: TGTGCCAGCCGGATTGAGGGCAGACTCTCTGGAAACACCATATATTTT. The entire variable domain, with the rest obtained from reference TRBV2 and TRBJ1-3, is as follows: EPEVTQTPSHQVTQMGQEVILRCVPISNHLYFYWYRQILGQKVEFLVSFYNNEISEKSEIFDDQFSVERPDGSNFTLKIRSTKLEDSAMYFCASRIEGRLSGNTIYFGEGSWLTVV.

The V gene is TRBV18, the J gene TRBJ1-5, with 9 bases identical to TRBD1. This CDR3 contains 16 residues. J gave up 3 bases and V 4 bases, and 7 bases lay outside the gene matches. The V gene's germline CDR1 is KGHSH and CDR2 LQKENI. As DNA, the CDR3 is TGTGCCAGCTCACGAGGACAGGGGTCGATCAATCAGCCCCAGCATTTT. This codes for CASSRGQGSINQPQHF.

This clone has just a few counts. The rearrangement joins TRBV25-1 to TRBJ1-4; 10 nucleotides align to TRBD1. CDR1 is MGHDK and CDR2 is SYGVNS in the germline V gene. The trim removed 5 bases at V and 8 bases at J, leaving 5 bases unmatched. This CDR3 comprises 14 residues. The CDR3 coding sequence is TGTGCCAGCAGTTCGACAGGGGGCGACGAAAAACTGTTTTTT. Its protein product is CASSSTGGDEKLFF.

CDR3 amino acids: CASSKSNTEAFF. CDR3 sequence (DNA): TGTGCCAGCAGCAAAAGTAACACTGAAGCTTTCTTT. V usage is TRBV7-9 and J usage is TRBJ1-1; D remains unclear. Germline values: CDR1 SEHNR, CDR2 FQNEAQ (reference sequence). The CDR3 consists of 12 residues. Between the trimmed V and J ends, which lost 5 bases and 2 bases, there was a span of 6 bases.

The chain links TRBV29-1 to TRBJ2-1; possible D gene TRBD1, 5 bases. The V and J ends lost 3 bases and 4 bases respectively, with 7 bases between them. The CDR3 extends over 12 amino acids. The germline V gene encodes CDR1 SQVTM and CDR2 ANQGSEA. Written as DNA, the CDR3 is TGCAGCGTTGACAGGGATTACAATGAGCAGTTCTTC. This encodes CSVDRDYNEQFF.

Judged by abundance, this clone is large. This chain links TRBV6-1 with TRBJ1-5; the D gene is possibly TRBD1 (5 bases). From germline, CDR1 is MNHNS and CDR2 SASEGT. V was trimmed by 3 bases and J by 4 bases, leaving 10 bases between them. This CDR3 region has 14 residues. In DNA form, the CDR3 reads TGTGCCAGCAGTGAGTTCGGGGGAAATCAGCCCCAGCATTTT. Its translation is CASSEFGGNQPQHF.